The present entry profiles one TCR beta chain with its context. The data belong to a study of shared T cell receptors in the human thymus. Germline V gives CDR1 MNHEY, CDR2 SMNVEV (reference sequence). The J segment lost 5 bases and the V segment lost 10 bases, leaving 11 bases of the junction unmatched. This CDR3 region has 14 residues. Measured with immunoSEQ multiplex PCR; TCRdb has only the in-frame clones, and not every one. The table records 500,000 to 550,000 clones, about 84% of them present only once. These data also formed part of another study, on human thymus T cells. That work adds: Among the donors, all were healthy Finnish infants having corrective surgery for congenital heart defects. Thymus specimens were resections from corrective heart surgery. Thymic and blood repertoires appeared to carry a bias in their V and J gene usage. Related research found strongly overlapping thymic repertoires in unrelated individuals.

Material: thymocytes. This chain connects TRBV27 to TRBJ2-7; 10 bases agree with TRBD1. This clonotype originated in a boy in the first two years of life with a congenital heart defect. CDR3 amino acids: CATWGGQGWDEQYF. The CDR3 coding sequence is TGTGCCACCTGGGGGGGACAGGGGTGGGACGAGCAGTACTTC.